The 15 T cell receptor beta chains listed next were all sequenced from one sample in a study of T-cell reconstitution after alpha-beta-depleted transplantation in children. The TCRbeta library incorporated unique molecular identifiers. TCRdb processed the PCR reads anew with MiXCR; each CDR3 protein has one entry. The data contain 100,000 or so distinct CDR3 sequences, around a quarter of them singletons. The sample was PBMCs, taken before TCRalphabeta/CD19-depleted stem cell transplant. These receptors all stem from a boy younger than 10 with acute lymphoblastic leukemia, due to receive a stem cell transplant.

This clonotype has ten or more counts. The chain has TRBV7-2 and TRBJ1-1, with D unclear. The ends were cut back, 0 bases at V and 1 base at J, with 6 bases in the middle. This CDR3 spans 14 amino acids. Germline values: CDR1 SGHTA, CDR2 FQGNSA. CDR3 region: CASSLARPNTEAFF. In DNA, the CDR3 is TGTGCCAGCAGCTTAGCCAGGCCGAACACTGAAGCTTTCTTT. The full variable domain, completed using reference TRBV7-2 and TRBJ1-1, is GAGVSQSPSNKVTEKGKDVELRCDPISGHTALYWYRQSLGQGLEFLIYFQGNSAPDKSGLPSDRFSAERTGGSVSTLTIQRTQQEDSAVYLCASSLARPNTEAFFGQGTRLTVV.

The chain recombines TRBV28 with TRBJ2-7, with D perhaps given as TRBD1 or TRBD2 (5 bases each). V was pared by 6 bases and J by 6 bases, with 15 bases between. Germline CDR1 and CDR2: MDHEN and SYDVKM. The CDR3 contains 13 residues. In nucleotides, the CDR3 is TGTGCCAGCAGCTCCGGGACCCCCCGCGAGCAGTACTTC. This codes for CASSSGTPREQYF. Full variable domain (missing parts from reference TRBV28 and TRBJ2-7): DVKVTQSSRYLVKRTGEKVFLECVQDMDHENMFWYRQDPGLGLRLIYFSYDVKMKEKGDIPEGYSVSREKKERFSLILESASTNQTSMYLCASSSGTPREQYFGPGTRLTVT.

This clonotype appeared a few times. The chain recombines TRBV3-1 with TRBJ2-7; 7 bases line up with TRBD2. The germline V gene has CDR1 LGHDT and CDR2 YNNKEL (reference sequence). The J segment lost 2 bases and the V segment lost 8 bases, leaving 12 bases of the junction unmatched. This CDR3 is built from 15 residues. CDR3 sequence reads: CASRRSSGGAYEQYF. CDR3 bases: TGTGCCAGCCGCCGGTCTAGCGGAGGGGCCTACGAGCAGTACTTC.

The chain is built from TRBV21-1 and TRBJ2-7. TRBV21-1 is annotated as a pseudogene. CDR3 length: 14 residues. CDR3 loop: CASSKPGSRHEQYF. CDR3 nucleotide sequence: TGTGCCAGCAGCAAACCGGGCAGCAGACACGAGCAGTACTTC.

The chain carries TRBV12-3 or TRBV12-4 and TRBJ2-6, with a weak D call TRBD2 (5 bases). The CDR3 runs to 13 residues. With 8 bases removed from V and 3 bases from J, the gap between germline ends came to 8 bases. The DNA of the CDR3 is TGTGCCAGCTCTGAGGGTGGGGCCAACGTCCTGACTTTC. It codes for CASSEGGANVLTF.

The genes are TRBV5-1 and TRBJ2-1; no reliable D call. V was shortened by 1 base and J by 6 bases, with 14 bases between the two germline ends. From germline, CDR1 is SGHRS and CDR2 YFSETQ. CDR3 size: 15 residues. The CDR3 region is CASSLSVFGSNEQFF. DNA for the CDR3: TGCGCCAGCAGCTTGTCCGTCTTTGGAAGCAATGAGCAGTTCTTC.

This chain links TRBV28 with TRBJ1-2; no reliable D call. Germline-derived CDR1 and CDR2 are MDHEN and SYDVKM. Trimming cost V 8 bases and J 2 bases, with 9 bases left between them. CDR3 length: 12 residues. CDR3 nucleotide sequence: TGTGCCAGCTTTCGAGTAAACTATGGCTACACCTTC. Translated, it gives CASFRVNYGYTF.

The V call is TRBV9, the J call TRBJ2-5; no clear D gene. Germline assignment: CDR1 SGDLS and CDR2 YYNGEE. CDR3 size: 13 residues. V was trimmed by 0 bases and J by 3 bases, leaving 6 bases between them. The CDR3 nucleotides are TGTGCCAGCAGCGTAGATGGGGAAGAGACCCAGTACTTC. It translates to CASSVDGEETQYF.

Here the CDR3 reads CASRSQGNEQYF. DNA of the CDR3: TGTGCCAGCAGGTCACAGGGAAACGAGCAGTACTTC. V and J are TRBV9 and TRBJ2-7; TRBD1 might be the D (6 bases). Germline V gives CDR1 SGDLS, CDR2 YYNGEE. V gave up 5 bases and J gave up 5 bases, with 11 bases separating them. This CDR3 has 12 amino acids.

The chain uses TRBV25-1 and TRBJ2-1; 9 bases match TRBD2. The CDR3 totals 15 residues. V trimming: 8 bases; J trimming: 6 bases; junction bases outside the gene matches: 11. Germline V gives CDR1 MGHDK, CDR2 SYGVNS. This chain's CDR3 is CASGETSGGRNEQFF. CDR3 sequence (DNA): TGTGCCAGCGGGGAGACTAGCGGAGGGCGCAATGAGCAGTTCTTC.

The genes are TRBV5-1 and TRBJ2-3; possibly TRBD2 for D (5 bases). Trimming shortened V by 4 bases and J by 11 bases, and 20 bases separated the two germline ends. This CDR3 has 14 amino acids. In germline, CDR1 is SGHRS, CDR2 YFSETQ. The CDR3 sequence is CASSVKQRTGRQYF. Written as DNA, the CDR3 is TGCGCCAGCAGCGTGAAACAAAGGACTGGTAGGCAGTATTTT.

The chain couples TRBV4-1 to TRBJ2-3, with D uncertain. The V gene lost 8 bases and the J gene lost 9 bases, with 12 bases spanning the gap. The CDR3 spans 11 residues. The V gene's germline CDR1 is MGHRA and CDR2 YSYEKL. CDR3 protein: CASSRRETQYF. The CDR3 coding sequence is TGCGCCAGCTCCCGTAGAGAAACGCAGTATTTT.

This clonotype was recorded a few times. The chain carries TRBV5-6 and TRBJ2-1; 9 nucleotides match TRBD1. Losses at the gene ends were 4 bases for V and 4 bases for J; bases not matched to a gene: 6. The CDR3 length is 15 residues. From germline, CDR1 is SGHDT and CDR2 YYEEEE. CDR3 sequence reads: CASSRGGQGYNEQFF. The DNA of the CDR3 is TGTGCCAGCAGCCGCGGGGGACAGGGATACAATGAGCAGTTCTTC.

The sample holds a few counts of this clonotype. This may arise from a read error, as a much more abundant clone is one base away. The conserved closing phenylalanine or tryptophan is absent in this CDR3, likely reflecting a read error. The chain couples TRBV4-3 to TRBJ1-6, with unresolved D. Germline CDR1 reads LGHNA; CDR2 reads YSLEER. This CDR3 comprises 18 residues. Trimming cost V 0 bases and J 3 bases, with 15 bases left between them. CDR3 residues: CASSQDREGLFYNSPLHL. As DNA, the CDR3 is TGCGCCAGCAGCCAAGATAGGGAGGGCCTTTTCTATAATTCACCCCTCCACCTT.

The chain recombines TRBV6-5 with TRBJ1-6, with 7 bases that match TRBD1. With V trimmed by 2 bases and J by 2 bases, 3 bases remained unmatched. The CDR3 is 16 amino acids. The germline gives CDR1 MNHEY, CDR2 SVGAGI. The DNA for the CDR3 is TGTGCCAGCAGTTACCGCACAGGGGCCTATAATTCACCCCTCCACTTT. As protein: CASSYRTGAYNSPLHF.